These 5 T cell receptor beta chains originate from one sample sequenced in a study of CD8 T cells in Susac syndrome. With random hexamers, 0.5 to 1 ug RNA was reverse transcribed. MiXCR, run by TCRdb on the immunoSEQ multiplex PCR reads, gives a single entry per CDR3 protein. The table records about 83,000 distinct CDR3 sequences, roughly 96% of them present only once. What was sequenced was CD8+ T cells from PBMCs. The receptors stem from a human donor with Susac syndrome.

The V gene is TRBV20-1, the J gene TRBJ1-1; D not certain. The germline CDR1 and CDR2 sequences are DFQATT and SNEGSKA (reference sequence). The CDR3 consists of 9 residues. CDR3 sequence reads: CTGNTEAFF. DNA of the CDR3: TGCACGGGTAACACTGAAGCTTTCTTT.

The chain uses TRBV19 and TRBJ2-1; D perhaps matches TRBD1 (6 bases). V was shortened by 5 bases and J by 6 bases, with 14 bases between the two germline ends. The CDR3 contains 14 residues. Germline V lookup: CDR1 LNHDA, CDR2 SQIVND (reference sequence). CDR3 DNA: TGTGCCAGTAGTTCTCAGGGGCCTGCCAATGAGCAGTTCTTC. It translates to CASSSQGPANEQFF.

This chain uses TRBV9 with TRBJ2-3; D not certain. The V gene's germline CDR1 is SGDLS and CDR2 YYNGEE. CDR3 size: 13 residues. V lost 0 bases, J lost 9 bases, and 11 bases lay in between. The CDR3 bases are TGTGCCAGCAGCGTAGCTACGGAAAGGACGCAGTATTTT. It yields the protein CASSVATERTQYF.

V is TRBV13 and J is TRBJ1-2; D is unclear. Trimming removed 3 bases at V and 2 bases at J, with 10 bases between. This CDR3 is built from 14 residues. Germline loops: CDR1 PRHDT, CDR2 FYEKMQ (reference sequence). CDR3 nucleotides: TGTGCCAGCAGCTTTCTGGCCGCGAACTATGGCTACACCTTC. Encoded protein: CASSFLAANYGYTF.

A single count supports this clonotype. The genes are TRBV7-8 and TRBJ2-1; D remains ambiguous. The CDR3 is 14 residues long. Germline-derived CDR1 and CDR2 are SGHVS and FQNEAQ. V was cut by 8 bases and J by 3 bases, with 14 bases left in between. In nucleotides, the CDR3 is TGTGCCAGCCTCGGAGACAACCTCTACAATGAGCAGTTCTTC. This translates into CASLGDNLYNEQFF.